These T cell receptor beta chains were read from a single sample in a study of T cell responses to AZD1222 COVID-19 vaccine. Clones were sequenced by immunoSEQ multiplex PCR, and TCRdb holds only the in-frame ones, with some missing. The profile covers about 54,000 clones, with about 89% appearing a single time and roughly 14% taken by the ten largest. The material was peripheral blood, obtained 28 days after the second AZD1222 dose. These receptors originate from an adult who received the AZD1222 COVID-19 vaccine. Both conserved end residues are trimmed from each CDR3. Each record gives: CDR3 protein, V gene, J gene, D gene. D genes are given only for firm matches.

ASSARTGGYGYT	TRBV27	TRBJ1-2	TRBD1
ASSPDRVDEQF	TRBV2	TRBJ2-1	TRBD1
ASSSDFPLGTDTQY	TRBV5-1	TRBJ2-3	.
ASSVDLAVSYNEQF	TRBV5-4	TRBJ2-1	TRBD2
ASSFGHLNTEAF	TRBV11-3	TRBJ1-1	.
ASSQGTRGAYNEKLF	TRBV4-2	TRBJ1-4	.
ASSQQGNYGYT	TRBV28	TRBJ1-2	TRBD1
ASSLSGLAQY	TRBV3-1/TRBV3-2	TRBJ2-3	.
ASSLGDTVGNEQF	TRBV11-3	TRBJ2-1	.
ASSLGIGGTNTEAF	TRBV5-1	TRBJ1-1	.
ASSRGSYEQY	TRBV5-1	TRBJ2-7	.
ASSEWGDHGYT	TRBV6-1	TRBJ1-2	.
ASSFQGAANQPQH	TRBV7-2	TRBJ1-5	TRBD1
AWSREGEAF	TRBV30	TRBJ1-1	.
ASSSIAGESYEQY	TRBV11-3	TRBJ2-7	TRBD2
ASSTSNREYEQY	TRBV5-1	TRBJ2-7	.
ATSDPGTSGRIYNEQF	TRBV24-1	TRBJ2-1	TRBD2
ASSQSEGELF	TRBV3-1/TRBV3-2	TRBJ2-2	.
AWSVQAGGRGEQY	TRBV30	TRBJ2-7	TRBD2
ASSYFGTAYGYT	TRBV6-5	TRBJ1-2	TRBD1
ASSTTSGSREQY	TRBV5-1	TRBJ2-7	TRBD2
ASSQGYGRREQY	TRBV14	TRBJ2-7	.
ASSLNVGFNTEAF	TRBV7-3	TRBJ1-1	.
ASSYSRPGKLF	TRBV6-5	TRBJ1-4	.
ASSLGPGGEGYT	TRBV11-2	TRBJ1-2	.
ASSSRSGNEQF	TRBV6-6	TRBJ2-1	.
ASRGTSGAYEQY	TRBV6-6	TRBJ2-7	TRBD2
ASSPFISGRGYNEQF	TRBV5-6	TRBJ2-1	TRBD2
ASSIGGNTEAF	TRBV19	TRBJ1-1	.
ASSDPRLAGVSQETQY	TRBV10-2	TRBJ2-5	TRBD2
ASSPGLPSNQPQH	TRBV6-2/TRBV6-3	TRBJ1-5	.
ASSLALAGSTDTQY	TRBV5-6	TRBJ2-3	TRBD2
ASSYNSPGYGYT	TRBV11-2	TRBJ1-2	.
ASSLGWAGGPSGANVLT	TRBV7-2	TRBJ2-6	.
ASSDRGNQETQY	TRBV2	TRBJ2-5	TRBD1
ASSLDRGTEAF	TRBV12-3/TRBV12-4	TRBJ1-1	TRBD1
SVDRGRVNTEAF	TRBV29-1	TRBJ1-1	TRBD1
ASSLGRGLTGELF	TRBV5-4	TRBJ2-2	.
ASSQATGDYEQY	TRBV3-1/TRBV3-2	TRBJ2-7	TRBD1
ASSLGDTTYNEQF	TRBV5-1	TRBJ2-1	.
ASSLDSGLGTGELF	TRBV7-2	TRBJ2-2	.
ASTPSGVYNSPLH	TRBV19	TRBJ1-6	.
ASSESRTHTYEQY	TRBV10-1	TRBJ2-7	.
AGLAGYEQY	TRBV20-1	TRBJ2-7	TRBD2
ASSEWRGEQF	TRBV2	TRBJ2-1	.
ASSFGTGSDTQY	TRBV6-2/TRBV6-3	TRBJ2-3	TRBD1
ATSDPSQPGNTIY	TRBV24-1	TRBJ1-3	.
ASSFETGGGNTIY	TRBV5-1	TRBJ1-3	.